These 15 T cell receptor beta chains came from one sample sequenced in a study of cytomegalovirus exposure and HLA in healthy donors. A multiplex PCR was run with 60 Vbeta primers and 13 Jbeta primers. Sequencing used immunoSEQ multiplex PCR; TCRdb keeps in-frame clones, though not all of them. The sample shows around 86,000 clones, 60% to 80% of them seen only once. The sample consisted of PBMCs. Receptor source: a female donor in good health and CMV-seronegative.

The CDR3 reads CASSPGQVISYEQYF. CDR3 DNA sequence: TGTGCCAGCTCACCGGGACAGGTTATCTCCTACGAGCAGTACTTC. V usage is TRBV18 and J usage is TRBJ2-7; the match to TRBD1 covers 8 bases. Germline CDR1 is KGHSH and CDR2 is LQKENI. V shed 3 bases and J 0 bases; nucleotides not matched to a gene: 4. This CDR3 has 15 residues.

The rearrangement uses TRBV15 and TRBJ2-5, with D possibly matching TRBD2 (5 bases). CDR1 and CDR2 from the germline V gene are LNHNV and YYDKDF (reference sequence). The CDR3 extends over 16 amino acids. V lost 0 bases to trimming and J lost 1 base, with 12 bases between them. The CDR3, as DNA: TGTGCCACCAGCAGAGACGGCGGGCAGCGCCAAGAGACCCAGTACTTC. Protein: CATSRDGGQRQETQYF.

Remarks on this clone: At the DNA level, this CDR3 is encoded by other sequences in the same sample as well. The chain carries TRBV18 and TRBJ2-7, with no clear D. Germline CDR1 and CDR2: KGHSH and LQKENI. This CDR3 contains 12 residues. Trimming stripped 6 bases from V and 0 bases from J, with 6 bases between. CDR3 bases: TGTGCCAGCTCCCCGAGCTCCTACGAGCAGTACTTC. It codes for CASSPSSYEQYF. Drawing the rest from reference TRBV18 and TRBJ2-7, the complete variable domain is NAGVMQNPRHLVRRRGQEARLRCSPMKGHSHVYWYRQLPEEGLKFMVYLQKENIIDESGMPKERFSAEFPKEGPSILRIQQVVRGDSAAYFCASSPSSYEQYFGPGTRLTVT.

This CDR3 reads CASWGQGAGQPQHF. In DNA, the CDR3 is TGTGCCAGTTGGGGGCAGGGGGCTGGTCAGCCCCAGCATTTT. The chain joins TRBV19 to TRBJ1-5; 8 positions agree with TRBD1. The CDR3 is 14 residues long. Germline V gene sequence: CDR1 LNHDA, CDR2 SQIVND (reference sequence). V was clipped by 8 bases and J by 6 bases; unmatched bases: 9. The variable domain in full, with the rest retrieved from reference TRBV19 and TRBJ1-5, is DGGITQSPKYLFRKEGQNVTLSCEQNLNHDAMYWYRQDPGQGLRLIYYSQIVNDFQKGDIAEGYSVSREKKESFPLTVTSAQKNPTAFYLCASWGQGAGQPQHFGDGTRLSIL.

With regard to this clone: Compared with germline, one end of the junction differs, possibly owing to a read error. The V gene is TRBV4-3, the J gene TRBJ1-5; D is perhaps TRBD1 (5 bases). Germline V gene sequence: CDR1 LGHNA, CDR2 YSLEER. This CDR3 comprises 15 residues. The CDR3, as DNA: TGCGCCAGCAGCCAAGGGTCGGGGGATTTCAAGCCCCAGAATTTT. Amino acids: CASSQGSGDFKPQNF.

This clone was detected only a few times. This rearrangement joins TRBV13 to TRBJ2-7, with D possibly TRBD1 on 6 matching bases. The CDR3 runs to 14 residues. Trimming pared 5 bases from V and 1 base from J, leaving 12 bases between. The germline V gene encodes CDR1 PRHDT and CDR2 FYEKMQ (reference sequence). The CDR3 reads CASSRTAESYEQYF. The CDR3 DNA reads as TGTGCCAGCAGCAGGACAGCCGAATCCTACGAGCAGTACTTC.

This clone has only a few counts. This chain joins TRBV7-9 and TRBJ1-1, with unresolved D. Germline V gives CDR1 SEHNR, CDR2 FQNEAQ (reference sequence). V was clipped by 1 base and J by 6 bases, with 6 bases between them. The CDR3 totals 12 residues. The CDR3 nucleotides are TGTGCCAGCAGCTTAGATGGGCCTGAAGCTTTCTTT. Amino acid sequence: CASSLDGPEAFF.

This clone was picked up a small number of times. The rearrangement links TRBV7-6 to TRBJ2-5; a possible D gene is TRBD1 (5 bases). Trimming removed 2 bases at V and 1 base at J, with 8 bases between. Germline V gene lookup returns CDR1 SGHVS and CDR2 FNYEAQ. The CDR3 length is 14 residues. Here the CDR3 DNA reads TGTGCCAGCAGCTTAATGACAGTCCAAGAGACCCAGTACTTC. The encoded protein is CASSLMTVQETQYF.

The chain recombines TRBV27 with TRBJ1-1; D is possibly TRBD1 (5 bases). V lost 2 bases and J 9 bases, leaving 13 bases between the germline ends. The germline CDR1 and CDR2 sequences are MNHEY and SMNVEV (reference sequence). This CDR3 contains 13 residues. The CDR3 sequence: CASSLGAGGKAFF. Here the CDR3 DNA reads TGTGCCAGCAGTTTAGGGGCGGGGGGGAAAGCTTTCTTT.

This clone was detected a few times. J is TRBJ1-1 and V is TRBV29-1; D is undetermined. The CDR3 consists of 13 residues. Germline CDR1 reads SQVTM; CDR2 reads ANQGSEA. The V gene lost 4 bases and the J gene lost 0 bases, with 9 bases spanning the gap. The CDR3 protein is CSVVWQLNTEAFF. The CDR3 DNA follows: TGCAGCGTTGTGTGGCAATTGAACACTGAAGCTTTCTTT.

The chain carries TRBV7-9 and TRBJ2-7, with TRBD1 matching 9 bases. With 2 bases clipped from V and 5 bases from J, the junction kept 7 bases outside the gene matches. There are 15 residues in the CDR3. Per germline, CDR1 SEHNR and CDR2 FQNEAQ (reference sequence). The CDR3: CASSLTGGGINEQYF. The CDR3, as DNA: TGTGCCAGCAGCTTAACAGGGGGCGGTATCAACGAGCAGTACTTC.

V and J are TRBV27 and TRBJ2-1; TRBD2 is a possible D gene (5 bases). CDR3 length equals 12 residues. The germline CDR1 and CDR2 sequences are MNHEY and SMNVEV (reference sequence). Trimming took off 5 bases at V and 10 bases at J, with 12 bases between the two ends. The CDR3 sequence is CASSPTPGEQFF. The CDR3 bases are TGTGCCAGCAGTCCAACTCCGGGGGAGCAGTTCTTC.

This sequence joins TRBV5-8 and TRBJ2-5; TRBD1 is a possible D gene (5 bases). With 4 bases removed from V and 4 bases from J, the gap between germline ends came to 14 bases. CDR1 and CDR2 from the germline V gene are SGHTS and YDEGEE. The CDR3 totals 14 residues. The CDR3: CASSDQGTVETQYF. CDR3 sequence (DNA): TGTGCCAGCAGCGACCAGGGTACAGTAGAGACCCAGTACTTC. Combining the CDR3 with reference TRBV5-8 and TRBJ2-5 gives the whole variable domain EAGVTQSPTHLIKTRGQQATLRCSPISGHTSVYWYQQALGLGLQFLLWYDEGEERNRGNFPPRFSGRQFPNYSSELNVNALELEDSALYLCASSDQGTVETQYFGPGTRLLVL.

This clone showed up just a few times. The chain carries TRBV29-1 and TRBJ2-5; the match to TRBD1 covers 7 bases. CDR3 length equals 14 residues. The junction had 4 bases not matched to a gene; V was cut back by 0 bases and J by 3 bases. Germline V gives CDR1 SQVTM, CDR2 ANQGSEA. This CDR3 reads CSVEDFGTEETQYF. The CDR3 region has the DNA TGCAGCGTTGAAGATTTCGGGACAGAAGAGACCCAGTACTTC.

The chain is built from TRBV5-1 and TRBJ2-7, with TRBD2 matching 7 bases. The CDR3 extends over 14 amino acids. V dropped 0 bases and J dropped 9; count of bases not matched to a gene: 9. CDR1 is SGHRS, CDR2 YFSETQ, per germline. Here the CDR3 DNA reads TGCGCCAGCAGCTTGGCCGAGCCAGGGAGGGGGCAGTACTTC. It is translated as CASSLAEPGRGQYF.